This T cell receptor (beta chain) was identified in a study of persistence of HIV-infected CD4 T cells. Of note for this clone: Its antigen remains unidentified.

The libraries were made with immunoSEQ version 4 in survey mode. Libraries were prepared by immunoSEQ multiplex PCR; TCRdb keeps only in-frame clonotypes and omits some of them. The table lists approximately 30,000 clones, roughly four fifths of them singletons. The germline V gene has CDR1 SNHLY and CDR2 FYNNEI. With V trimmed by 6 bases and J by 3 bases, 8 bases remained unmatched. This CDR3 is built from 15 residues. The stimulus was lysate of CMV-infected fibroblasts, approximately 9.7 ug/mL. Memory cells lacking CD40L and CD69 with high CD45RO were sorted. This clonotype was sampled from an adult man with HIV who was CMV-seropositive. The sequences come from CD4+ T cells sorted from PBMCs after roughly 17-hour stimulation, collected from a patient who received antiretroviral therapy. The chain joins TRBV2 to TRBJ2-7; TRBD2 matches at 10 bases. The CDR3 is CASRRLAGEGYEQYF. The DNA of the CDR3 is TGTGCCAGCAGACGGCTAGCGGGGGAGGGCTACGAGCAGTACTTC.